These 3 T cell receptor beta chains were all obtained from the same sample, sequenced in a study of T cell clonality in common variable immunodeficiency. Method: immunoSEQ multiplex PCR; TCRdb's copy keeps in-frame clones and lacks some. There are under 40,000 clones in the sample, none observed a single time. The sequenced sample consisted of peripheral blood mononuclear cells. The receptors here all came from a person aged 18 to 70 in good health.

This clone has at least ten counts. The CDR3 extends 3 residues past the end of the read, so its final part is completed from the germline J gene. V is TRBV2 and J is TRBJ1-5; weak D call: TRBD1 (6 bases). Germline assignment: CDR1 SNHLY and CDR2 FYNNEI. The V and J ends lost 4 bases and 7 bases respectively, with 14 bases between them. This CDR3 has 14 residues. The CDR3 DNA, read in part, is TGTGCCAGCAGTGTGCGGCAGGGGTCCCAGCCC. Protein product: CASSVRQGSQP. From start to end, the CDR3 is CASSVRQGSQPQHF.

This clone was counted a few times. The DNA ends 3 residues before the CDR3 does, and the rest of the CDR3 is filled in from the germline J gene. The rearrangement links TRBV5-6 to TRBJ1-1, with a weak D call TRBD1 (6 bases). Germline CDR1 SGHDT, CDR2 YYEEEE. V lost 1 base and J lost 1, with 8 bases in between. This CDR3 region has 14 residues. CDR3 in amino acids: CASSLLQGNTEAFF. CDR3 DNA (partial): TGTGCCAGCAGCTTGCTACAGGGGAACACTGAA. Combining the CDR3 with reference TRBV5-6 and TRBJ1-1 gives the whole variable domain DAGVTQSPTHLIKTRGQQVTLRCSPKSGHDTVSWYQQALGQGPQFIFQYYEEEERQRGNFPDRFSGHQFPNYSSELNVNALLLGDSALYLCASSLLQGNTEAFFGQGTRLTVV.

Ten or more counts support this clone. Partial CDR3 DNA: TGTGCCAGCAGCCAAGGGGTAGCGTTCGACAATGAG. Encoded protein: CASSQGVAFDNE. The whole CDR3 protein reads CASSQGVAFDNEQFF. The rearrangement links TRBV4-2 to TRBJ2-1; possible D gene TRBD2, 5 bases. Read sequence stops 3 residues before the CDR3 end, and the germline J gene provides the missing end. V was cut by 1 base and J by 5 bases, with 12 bases left in between. The germline V gene encodes CDR1 LGHNA and CDR2 YNFKEQ. This CDR3 is 15 amino acids long.